Listed below are T cell receptor beta chains from one sample, sequenced in a study of T-cell reconstitution after alpha-beta-depleted transplantation in children. TCRdb ran MiXCR on the PCR reads and lists one entry per CDR3 protein. Of about 500,000 distinct CDR3 sequences in the sample, about 33% were seen once. Sample: PBMCs from the stem cell graft donor, taken from the stem cell graft. All receptors come from a human donor who donated a stem cell graft to a child with aplastic anemia. The CDR3 runs from the conserved cysteine through the conserved F or W. The D gene is left open where the match is weak. Size values are once, few and many counts, or a class for expanded clones, and some rows have none.

CDR3nt	CDR3aa	v_gene	len	abundance	j_gene	d_gene
TGCAGTGCTAGAGATGGGACTAGCGAGAGCTCCTACAATGAGCAGTTCTTC	CSARDGTSESSYNEQFF	TRBV20-1	17	many	TRBJ2-1	TRBD2
TGTGCCAGCAGTTCCCCTAGTGATCACTATGGCTACACCTTC	CASSSPSDHYGYTF	TRBV27	14	.	TRBJ1-2	.
TGCGCCAGCAGCTTGATACGGGACGGTGGGACCCAGTACTTC	CASSLIRDGGTQYF	TRBV5-1	14	.	TRBJ2-5	.
TGTGCCAGCAGTGTAGGGGAATCGGCCAAAAACATTCAGTACTTC	CASSVGESAKNIQYF	TRBV9	15	.	TRBJ2-4	.
TGTGCCAGCGGCGTGCGGGGACCTCAGCCCCAGCATTTT	CASGVRGPQPQHF	TRBV6-1	13	.	TRBJ1-5	.
TGCAGCGTTTCTCTGGGGGAGGTCTATGGCTACACCTTC	CSVSLGEVYGYTF	TRBV29-1	13	.	TRBJ1-2	.
TGTGCCAGCAGCTCCGACCGGGGACGTAGCGGGAGGGCCAAGGAGACCCAGTACTTC	CASSSDRGRSGRAKETQYF	TRBV11-2	19	.	TRBJ2-5	TRBD2
TGTGCCACCAGCAGGGTTCTAACTCGGACAGGGAGCTCCTACGAGCAGTACTTC	CATSRVLTRTGSSYEQYF	TRBV15	18	.	TRBJ2-7	TRBD1
TGCGCCAGCAGCTTGCCCGCGGGAGGGAGCACAGATACGCAGTATTTT	CASSLPAGGSTDTQYF	TRBV5-1	16	.	TRBJ2-3	TRBD2
TGTGCCAGCTCACCCTACCGGGCAGCCACTGAAGCTTTCTTT	CASSPYRAATEAFF	TRBV18	14	few	TRBJ1-1	.
TGCAGCACCCGCGGCGGGCTTTCAAATGAGCAGTTCTTC	CSTRGGLSNEQFF	TRBV29-1	13	many	TRBJ2-1	.
TGCAGCGTTGATCACGGGAGGCCCACTCCTCAATACAATGAGCAGTTCTTC	CSVDHGRPTPQYNEQFF	TRBV29-1	17	.	TRBJ2-1	TRBD2
TGTGCCAGCAGCTGGTACACAGATACGCAGTATTTT	CASSWYTDTQYF	TRBV7-2	12	few	TRBJ2-3	.
TGCAGCGTTGAAAAGGGGACAGGGGGTGAGGGCTACACCTTC	CSVEKGTGGEGYTF	TRBV29-1	14	few	TRBJ1-2	TRBD1
TGTGCCAGCACCACCGGAGGACAGGAGGCGACCCAGTACTTC	CASTTGGQEATQYF	TRBV7-9	14	.	TRBJ2-5	TRBD1
TGCGCCAGCAGCTTAGGGACTAGCGCTCCATACAATGAGCAGTTCTTC	CASSLGTSAPYNEQFF	TRBV5-1	16	.	TRBJ2-1	TRBD2
TGCAGTGCTAGGACGGGGGGTTCACCCCTCCACTTT	CSARTGGSPLHF	TRBV20-1	12	.	TRBJ1-6	.
TGTGCCACCAGCAGAGGAGGGAAGGGGGCAATCAATGAGCAGTTCTTC	CATSRGGKGAINEQFF	TRBV15	16	.	TRBJ2-1	TRBD1
TGTGCCAGCAGTTTAGCGGGGACAGGGACTGAAAAACTGTTTTTT	CASSLAGTGTEKLFF	TRBV12-3/TRBV12-4	15	few	TRBJ1-4	TRBD1
TGTGCCAGCGGGACAGGGGGCTCTATCACCGGGGAGCTGTTTTTT	CASGTGGSITGELFF	TRBV12-3/TRBV12-4	15	.	TRBJ2-2	TRBD1
TGTGCCAGCCTAGAGGACAGGGCGAATGAAAAACTGTTTTTT	CASLEDRANEKLFF	TRBV6-1	14	.	TRBJ1-4	TRBD1
TGTGCCAGCAGGGACTTCAGCCTCACTGAAGCTTTCTTT	CASRDFSLTEAFF	TRBV27	13	.	TRBJ1-1	.
TGTGCCAGCGGGAAAACAGGGGTCTCTGGGGCCAACGTCCTGACTTTC	CASGKTGVSGANVLTF	TRBV6-1	16	few	TRBJ2-6	TRBD1
TGCAGTGCTAGTCCCGGGACAGGGGTTTTGGATGAGCAGTTCTTC	CSASPGTGVLDEQFF	TRBV20-1	15	few	TRBJ2-1	TRBD1
TGTGCCAGCAGCTCCTTGACTGATGAGCAGTTCTTC	CASSSLTDEQFF	TRBV7-9	12	.	TRBJ2-1	.
TGCAGCGTCTTGTATGGGGGCGGAATTGATAAACAAGGTGAAGCTTTCTTT	CSVLYGGGIDKQGEAFF	TRBV29-1	17	.	TRBJ1-1	.
TGTGCCAGCCGATCAATCCGGGACAGAGGCAATCAGCCCCAGCATTTT	CASRSIRDRGNQPQHF	TRBV6-2/TRBV6-3	16	.	TRBJ1-5	TRBD1
TGTGCCAGCAGCTTAGGTGGGGAGGGTGGCGCAGATACGCAGTATTTT	CASSLGGEGGADTQYF	TRBV7-8	16	few	TRBJ2-3	TRBD2
TGTGCCATCAGTGATGGGGGGGTTGGCTATGGCTACACCTTC	CAISDGGVGYGYTF	TRBV10-3	14	.	TRBJ1-2	.
TGTGCCAGCAGGACTAGCGGGAGTTTTGACGACACCGGGGAGCTGTTTTTT	CASRTSGSFDDTGELFF	TRBV9	17	.	TRBJ2-2	TRBD2
TGCGCCAGCAGTCACACTTGGGCCCGCCAGAACACTGAAGCTTTCTTT	CASSHTWARQNTEAFF	TRBV5-1	16	few	TRBJ1-1	.
TGCGCCAGCAGCCTAAATAGCGGGAGTGGCAATGAGCAGTTCTTC	CASSLNSGSGNEQFF	TRBV5-1	15	few	TRBJ2-1	TRBD2
TGCGCCAGCAGCTTGGCCACCGCAGCGGCCGGGGAGCTGTTTTTT	CASSLATAAAGELFF	TRBV5-1	15	few	TRBJ2-2	.
TGCGCCAGCAGCCCGAGAGCCGGACAGGGTTTTGCAAACATTCAGTACTTC	CASSPRAGQGFANIQYF	TRBV5-1	17	.	TRBJ2-4	TRBD1